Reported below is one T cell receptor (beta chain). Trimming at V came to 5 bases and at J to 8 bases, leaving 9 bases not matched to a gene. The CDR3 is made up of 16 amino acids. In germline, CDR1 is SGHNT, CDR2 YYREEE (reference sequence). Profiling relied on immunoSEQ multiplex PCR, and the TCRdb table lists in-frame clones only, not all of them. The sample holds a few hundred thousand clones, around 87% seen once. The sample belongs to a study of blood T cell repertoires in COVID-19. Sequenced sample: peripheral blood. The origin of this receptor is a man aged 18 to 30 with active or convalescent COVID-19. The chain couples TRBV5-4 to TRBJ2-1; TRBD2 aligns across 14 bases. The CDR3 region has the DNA TGTGCCAGCAGATCTCGACTAGCGGGGGGGGTCGATGAGCAGTTCTTC. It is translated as CASRSRLAGGVDEQFF.